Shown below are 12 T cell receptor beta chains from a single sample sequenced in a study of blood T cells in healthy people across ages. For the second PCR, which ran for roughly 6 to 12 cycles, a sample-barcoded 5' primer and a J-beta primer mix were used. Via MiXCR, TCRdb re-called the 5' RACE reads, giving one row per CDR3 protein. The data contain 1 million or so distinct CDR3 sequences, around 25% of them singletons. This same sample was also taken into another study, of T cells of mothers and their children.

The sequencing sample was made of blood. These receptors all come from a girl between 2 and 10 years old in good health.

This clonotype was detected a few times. The CDR3: CASKTESSYNSPLHF. CDR3 coding DNA: TGTGCCAGCAAGACAGAGAGCTCCTATAATTCACCCCTCCACTTT. The rearrangement joins TRBV27 to TRBJ1-6, with D tentatively TRBD1 (5 bases). CDR3 length equals 15 residues. V was pared by 7 bases and J by 0 bases, with 10 bases between. CDR1 MNHEY and CDR2 SMNVEV come from the germline V gene (reference sequence).

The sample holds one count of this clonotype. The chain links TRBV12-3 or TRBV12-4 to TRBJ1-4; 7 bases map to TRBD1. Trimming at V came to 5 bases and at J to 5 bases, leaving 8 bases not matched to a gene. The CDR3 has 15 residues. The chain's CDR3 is CASSSSGQINEKLFF. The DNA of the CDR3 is TGTGCCAGCAGTAGCTCGGGACAGATAAATGAAAAACTGTTTTTT.

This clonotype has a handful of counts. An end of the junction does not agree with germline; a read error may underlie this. The DNA for the CDR3 is TGTGCCAGTAGTTATGACAGGATAGCCGAAAACATTCAGTACTTC. This gives the protein CASSYDRIAENIQYF. V usage is TRBV19 and J usage is TRBJ2-4; a weak D match, TRBD1 (6 bases). The CDR3 loop spans 15 amino acids. Germline V gives CDR1 LNHDA, CDR2 SQIVND (reference sequence).

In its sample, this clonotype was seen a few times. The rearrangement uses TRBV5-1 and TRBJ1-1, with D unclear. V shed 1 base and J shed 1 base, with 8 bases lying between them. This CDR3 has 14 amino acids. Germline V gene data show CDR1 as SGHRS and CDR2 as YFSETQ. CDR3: CASSLTERNTEAFF. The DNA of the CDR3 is TGCGCCAGCAGCTTGACAGAAAGGAACACTGAAGCTTTCTTT. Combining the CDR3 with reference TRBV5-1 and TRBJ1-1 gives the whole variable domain KAGVTQTPRYLIKTRGQQVTLSCSPISGHRSVSWYQQTPGQGLQFLFEYFSETQRNKGNFPGRFSGRQFSNSRSEMNVSTLELGDSALYLCASSLTERNTEAFFGQGTRLTVV.

Here the CDR3 DNA reads TGCGCCAGCAGCTCGATAGCGGGAGCGGGCATTCAGTACTTC. It specifies CASSSIAGAGIQYF. The V gene is TRBV5-1, the J gene TRBJ2-4; 9 bases are shared with TRBD2. After removal of 3 bases from V and 9 bases from J, the junction contained 7 bases not matched to a gene. The length of the CDR3 is 14 residues. The germline V gene encodes CDR1 SGHRS and CDR2 YFSETQ.

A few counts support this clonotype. CDR3 sequence reads: CASSRRGTPTADTQYF. The CDR3 coding sequence is TGTGCCAGCAGCCGCCGCGGGACCCCTACGGCAGATACGCAGTATTTT. The chain links TRBV3-1 to TRBJ2-3, with a tentative D call TRBD2 (6 bases). This CDR3 is built from 16 residues. V was cut by 4 bases and J by 4 bases, with 18 bases left in between. The germline V gene encodes CDR1 LGHDT and CDR2 YNNKEL (reference sequence).

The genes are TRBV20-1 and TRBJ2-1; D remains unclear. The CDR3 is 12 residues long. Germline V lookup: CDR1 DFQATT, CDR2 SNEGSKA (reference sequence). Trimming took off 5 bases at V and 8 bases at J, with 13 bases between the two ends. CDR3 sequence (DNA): TGCAGTGCTCAACCCGGTAGTCATGAGCAGTTCTTC. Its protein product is CSAQPGSHEQFF.

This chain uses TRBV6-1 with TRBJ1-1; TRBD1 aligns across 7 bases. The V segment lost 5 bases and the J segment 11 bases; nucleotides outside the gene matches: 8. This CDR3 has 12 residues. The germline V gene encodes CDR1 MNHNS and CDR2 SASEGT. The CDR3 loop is CASSLGGRGAFF. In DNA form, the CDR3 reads TGTGCCAGCAGTCTAGGGGGCAGGGGGGCTTTCTTT.

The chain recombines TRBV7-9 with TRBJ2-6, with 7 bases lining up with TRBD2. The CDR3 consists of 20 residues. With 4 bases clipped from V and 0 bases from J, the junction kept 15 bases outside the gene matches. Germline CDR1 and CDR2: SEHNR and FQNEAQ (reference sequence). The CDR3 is CASSYRDYQLFGSGANVLTF. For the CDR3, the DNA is TGTGCCAGCAGCTACCGGGACTACCAATTGTTTGGCTCTGGGGCCAACGTCCTGACTTTC.

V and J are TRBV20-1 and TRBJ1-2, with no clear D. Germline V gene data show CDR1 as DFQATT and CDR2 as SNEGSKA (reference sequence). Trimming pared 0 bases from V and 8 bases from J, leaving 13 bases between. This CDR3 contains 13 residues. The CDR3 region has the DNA TGCAGTGCTAGAGATCGGTCCCGCGGAGGCTACACCTTC. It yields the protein CSARDRSRGGYTF.

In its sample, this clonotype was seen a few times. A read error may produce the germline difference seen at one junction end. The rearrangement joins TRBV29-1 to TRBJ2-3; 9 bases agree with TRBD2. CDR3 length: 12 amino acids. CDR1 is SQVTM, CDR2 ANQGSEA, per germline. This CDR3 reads CSDQAGGNEQFF. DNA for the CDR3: TGCAGCGACCAAGCGGGAGGCAATGAGCAGTTCTTT.

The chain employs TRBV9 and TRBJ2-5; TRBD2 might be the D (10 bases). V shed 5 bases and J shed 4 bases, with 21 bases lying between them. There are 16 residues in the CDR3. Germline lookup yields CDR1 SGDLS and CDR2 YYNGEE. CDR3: CASRLQGASGRETQYF. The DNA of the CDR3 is TGTGCCAGCAGACTACAGGGGGCTAGCGGGAGAGAGACCCAGTACTTC.